The T cell receptor (beta chain) described here comes from a study of control samples from healthy donors and cancer patients. Per the germline V gene, CDR1 is SGHDN and CDR2 is FVKESK. The CDR3 covers 15 residues. V was pared by 1 base and J by 5 bases, with 14 bases between. The table came from immunoSEQ multiplex PCR; TCRdb's copy has only in-frame clones and leaves some out. The sample shows around 80,000 clones, about 90% of them seen only once. This clone turned up a few times. V usage is TRBV14 and J usage is TRBJ2-5; weak D call: TRBD2 (7 bases). The sample was blood. The TCR sequence derives from a man aged 45-60 years in good health. Written as DNA, the CDR3 is TGTGCCAGCAGCCAAGTAGGAGGGGGGGTGGAGACCCAGTACTTC. This gives the protein CASSQVGGGVETQYF. Using reference TRBV14 and TRBJ2-5 for the parts outside the CDR3, the full variable domain is EAGVTQFPSHSVIEKGQTVTLRCDPISGHDNLYWYRRVMGKEIKFLLHFVKESKQDESGMPNNRFLAERTGGTYSTLKVQPAELEDSGVYFCASSQVGGGVETQYFGPGTRLLVL.